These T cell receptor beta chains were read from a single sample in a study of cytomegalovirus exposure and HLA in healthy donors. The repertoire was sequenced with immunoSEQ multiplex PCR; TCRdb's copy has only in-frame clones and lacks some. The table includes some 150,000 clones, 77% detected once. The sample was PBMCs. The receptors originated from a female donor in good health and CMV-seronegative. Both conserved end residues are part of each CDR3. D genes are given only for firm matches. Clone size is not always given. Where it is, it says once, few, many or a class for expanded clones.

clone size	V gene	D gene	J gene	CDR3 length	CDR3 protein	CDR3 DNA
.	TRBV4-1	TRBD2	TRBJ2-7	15	CASSQDSGRSYEQYF	TGCGCCAGCAGCCAAGATTCCGGGAGGTCCTACGAGCAGTACTTC
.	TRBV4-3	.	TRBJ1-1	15	CASSQGAVTNTEAFF	TGCGCCAGCAGCCAAGGGGCAGTAACAAACACTGAAGCTTTCTTT
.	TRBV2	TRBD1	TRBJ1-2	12	CASSTSGTGDTF	TGTGCCAGCAGCACCTCAGGGACAGGGGATACCTTC
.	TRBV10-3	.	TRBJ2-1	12	CAVLGPNNEQFF	TGTGCCGTTTTGGGGCCAAACAATGAGCAGTTCTTC
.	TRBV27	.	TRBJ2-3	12	CASSFAADTQYF	TGTGCCAGCAGTTTTGCGGCAGATACGCAGTATTTT
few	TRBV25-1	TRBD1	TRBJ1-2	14	CASSAGTASYGYTF	TGTGCCAGCAGTGCCGGGACAGCAAGCTATGGCTACACCTTC
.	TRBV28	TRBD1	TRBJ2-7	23	CASLWENFIVGQGINNYYYEQYF	TGTGCCAGCCTTTGGGAGAACTTTATTGTAGGACAGGGGATCAACAACTACTACTACGAGCAGTACTTC
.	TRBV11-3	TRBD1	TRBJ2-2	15	CASSRGTGNTGELFF	TGTGCCAGCAGCCGAGGGACAGGGAACACCGGGGAGCTGTTTTTT
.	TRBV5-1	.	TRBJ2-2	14	CASSPRLETGELFF	TGCGCCAGCAGCCCCAGACTAGAGACCGGGGAGCTGTTTTTT
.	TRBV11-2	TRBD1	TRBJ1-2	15	CASSLERTGYDGYTF	TGTGCCAGCAGCTTAGAGAGGACAGGGTACGATGGCTACACCTTC
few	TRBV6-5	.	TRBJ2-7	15	CASSYGQGRSYEQYF	TGTGCCAGCAGTTACGGGCAGGGAAGGAGTTACGAGCAGTACTTC
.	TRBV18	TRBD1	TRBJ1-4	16	CASSPGDRATNEKLFF	TGTGCCAGCTCACCAGGGGACAGGGCAACTAATGAAAAACTGTTTTTT
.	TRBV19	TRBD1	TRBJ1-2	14	CASSIEPGTDGYTF	TGTGCCAGTAGTATAGAACCCGGGACAGATGGCTACACCTTC
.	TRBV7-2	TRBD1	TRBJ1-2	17	CASIESRGRRLNYGYTF	TGTGCCAGCATCGAATCCAGGGGGCGACGTCTTAACTATGGCTACACCTTC
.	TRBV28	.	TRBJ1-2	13	CASSLPTDYGYTF	TGTGCCAGCAGTTTACCCACGGACTATGGCTACACCTTC
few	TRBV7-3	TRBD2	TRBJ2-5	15	CASSPVAGGWETQYF	TGTGCCAGCAGCCCCGTAGCGGGGGGTTGGGAGACCCAGTACTTC
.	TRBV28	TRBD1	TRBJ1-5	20	CASSQSGTGPSPYSNQPQHF	TGTGCCAGCAGTCAGTCCGGGACAGGGCCATCCCCGTATAGCAATCAGCCCCAGCATTTT
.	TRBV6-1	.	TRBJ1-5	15	CASSEHTFSNQPQHF	TGTGCCAGCAGTGAACACACGTTTAGCAATCAGCCCCAGCATTTT
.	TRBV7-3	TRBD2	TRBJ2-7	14	CASSLGLAGYEQYF	TGTGCCAGCAGCTTGGGCCTAGCGGGCTACGAGCAGTACTTC
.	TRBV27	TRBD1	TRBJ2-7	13	CASSKNRGHEQYF	TGTGCCAGCAGTAAGAACAGGGGCCACGAGCAGTACTTC
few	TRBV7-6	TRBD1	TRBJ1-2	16	CASSSEGQGGGYGYTF	TGTGCCAGCAGCTCGGAGGGACAGGGGGGTGGCTATGGCTACACCTTC
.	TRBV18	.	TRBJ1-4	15	CASSPAGATNEKLFF	TGTGCCAGCTCCCCGGCAGGCGCAACTAATGAAAAACTGTTTTTT
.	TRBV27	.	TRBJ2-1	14	CASSPWAGNDEQFF	TGTGCCAGCAGTCCATGGGCAGGGAACGATGAGCAGTTCTTC
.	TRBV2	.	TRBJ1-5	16	CASSESWRVSNQPQHF	TGTGCCAGCAGTGAATCGTGGAGGGTAAGCAATCAGCCCCAGCATTTT
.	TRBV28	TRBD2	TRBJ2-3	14	CASGAGGSTDTQYF	TGTGCCAGCGGAGCGGGAGGAAGCACAGATACGCAGTATTTT
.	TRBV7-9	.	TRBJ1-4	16	CASSLALGRANEKLFF	TGTGCCAGCAGCTTAGCTCTCGGCAGGGCTAATGAAAAACTGTTTTTT
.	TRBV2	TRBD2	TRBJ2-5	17	CASSVGTSGGAWETQYF	TGTGCCAGCAGTGTGGGTACTAGCGGGGGGGCCTGGGAGACCCAGTACTTC
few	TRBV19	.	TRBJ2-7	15	CASSIDLSSDYEQYF	TGTGCCAGTAGTATAGATCTTTCTAGCGATTACGAGCAGTACTTC
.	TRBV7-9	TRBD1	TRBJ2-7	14	CASSQPQGVHEQYF	TGTGCCAGCAGCCAGCCCCAGGGGGTCCACGAGCAGTACTTC
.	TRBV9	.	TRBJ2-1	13	CASSVNYINEQFF	TGTGCCAGCAGCGTCAACTACATCAATGAGCAGTTCTTC
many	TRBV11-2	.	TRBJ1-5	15	CASSLSGQLDQPQHF	TGTGCCAGCAGCTTAAGCGGACAGTTAGATCAGCCCCAGCATTTT
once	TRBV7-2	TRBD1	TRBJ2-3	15	CASSLVGGSTDTQYF	TGTGCCAGCAGCTTAGTAGGGGGCAGCACAGATACGCAGTATTTT
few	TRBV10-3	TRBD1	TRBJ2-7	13	CAIRGDSSYEQYF	TGTGCCATCAGAGGGGACAGCTCCTACGAGCAGTACTTC
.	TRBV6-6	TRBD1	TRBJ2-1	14	CASSGRDRGFEQFF	TGTGCCAGCAGTGGCCGGGACAGGGGATTTGAGCAGTTCTTC
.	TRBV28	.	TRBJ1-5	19	CASNRYLGGETYSNQPQHF	TGTGCCAGCAACCGTTATCTAGGAGGGGAGACGTATAGCAATCAGCCCCAGCATTTT
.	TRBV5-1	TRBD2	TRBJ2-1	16	CASSSDRLAGGDEQFF	TGCGCCAGCAGCTCCGACCGACTAGCGGGAGGGGACGAGCAGTTCTTC
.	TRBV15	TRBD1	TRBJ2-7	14	CATSRPGTGREQYF	TGTGCCACCAGCAGGCCCGGGACAGGGCGCGAGCAGTACTTC
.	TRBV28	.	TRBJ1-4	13	CASRDRQNEKLFF	TGTGCCAGCAGGGACAGACAGAATGAAAAACTGTTTTTT
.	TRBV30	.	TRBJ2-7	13	CACGRMGLYEQYF	TGTGCCTGTGGAAGGATGGGACTCTACGAGCAGTACTTC
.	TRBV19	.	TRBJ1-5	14	CASSIGYSNQPQHF	TGTGCCAGTAGTATAGGTTATAGCAATCAGCCCCAGCATTTT
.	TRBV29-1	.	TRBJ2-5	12	CSVVSSTETQYF	TGCAGCGTTGTTTCTAGCACGGAGACCCAGTACTTC